These 12 T cell receptor beta chains came from one sample sequenced in a study of regulatory T cells in long-lasting Graves disease. Indicated time point: persistent/refractory GD, antithyroid drugs over 5 years with positive TRAb. The TCR library used RNA extracted from PBMCs. For TCR beta, libraries came from iRepertoire HTBI primers and Arm-PCR of CDR3 regions. TCRdb re-derived calls from the multiplex PCR reads in MiXCR, one entry per CDR3 protein. The profile covers 430,000 or so distinct CDR3 sequences, with 21% appearing a single time and 14% taken by the ten largest. Here the sequenced sample was peripheral blood mononuclear cells (PBMCs), taken when the disease was refractory, from a patient treated with antithyroid drugs. The receptors derive from a female donor with Graves disease.

This clonotype was picked up one time. This may be a read error, as it is one base from a much larger clone. The V and J genes are TRBV28 and TRBJ1-1, with D hard to call. The CDR3 has 14 amino acids. Germline V CDR1 and CDR2: MDHEN, SYDVKM. The CDR3 DNA reads TGTGTCAGCAGTGAGGACGGGCCGAACACTGAAGCTTTCTTT. Translation gives CVSSEDGPNTEAFF.

This rearrangement joins TRBV4-1 to TRBJ2-5; the D is unclear. The CDR3 is made up of 14 amino acids. The V gene's germline CDR1 is MGHRA and CDR2 YSYEKL. V lost 0 bases and J 7 bases, leaving 12 bases between the germline ends. Here the CDR3 DNA reads TGCGCCAGCAGCCAAGAGCTCGCTGTGGGGACCCAGTACTTC. It encodes CASSQELAVGTQYF.

This clonotype came up a few times. V usage is TRBV10-3 and J usage is TRBJ1-1; perhaps TRBD1 as D (6 bases). Trimming left V 6 bases short and J 0 bases short, with 11 bases between. The CDR3 consists of 14 residues. Germline V gene sequence: CDR1 ENHRY, CDR2 SYGVKD. The CDR3 DNA sequence: TGTGCCATCAGCGCGGACAGCCTGAACACTGAAGCTTTCTTT. Protein product: CAISADSLNTEAFF.

This clonotype was counted ten times or more. The chain employs TRBV28 and TRBJ1-6; weak D call: TRBD1 (5 bases). Germline lookup yields CDR1 MDHEN and CDR2 SYDVKM. Trimming left V 5 bases short and J 1 base short, with 15 bases between. The CDR3 has 17 residues. CDR3 DNA: TGTGCCAGCAGTCTTAACGGGGCATGGTCCTATAATTCACCCCTCCACTTT. It codes for CASSLNGAWSYNSPLHF. Full variable domain (outside the CDR3, taken from reference TRBV28 and TRBJ1-6): DVKVTQSSRYLVKRTGEKVFLECVQDMDHENMFWYRQDPGLGLRLIYFSYDVKMKEKGDIPEGYSVSREKKERFSLILESASTNQTSMYLCASSLNGAWSYNSPLHFGNGTRLTVT.

V is TRBV25-1 and J is TRBJ2-1, with D tentatively TRBD2 (6 bases). The germline CDR1 and CDR2 sequences are MGHDK and SYGVNS. This CDR3 region has 15 residues. Trimming pared 3 bases from V and 4 bases from J, leaving 13 bases between. The CDR3 loop reads CASSDPTRPYNEQFF. The CDR3 DNA sequence: TGTGCCAGCAGTGACCCGACTAGGCCTTACAATGAGCAGTTCTTC.

The chain employs TRBV6-2 or TRBV6-3 and TRBJ1-3; D gene unclear. Germline CDR1 reads MNHEY; CDR2 reads SVGEGT. V was clipped by 3 bases and J by 0 bases, with 15 bases between them. The CDR3 is made up of 17 amino acids. CDR3 amino acids: CASSYSLRTGSGNTIYF. The CDR3, as DNA: TGTGCCAGCAGTTATTCGCTGCGGACGGGCTCTGGAAACACCATATATTTT.

This clonotype has only a few counts. This rearrangement joins TRBV6-2 or TRBV6-3 to TRBJ2-5, with unresolved D. Trimming removed 6 bases from V and 7 bases from J, with 12 bases in between. Germline V gives CDR1 MNHEY, CDR2 SVGEGT. The CDR3 is 12 residues long. Written as DNA, the CDR3 is TGTGCCAGCAGGCCTGAGGAAGCGACCCAGTACTTC. Its translation: CASRPEEATQYF.

The V gene is TRBV6-5, the J gene TRBJ1-6; D is perhaps TRBD1 (5 bases). The CDR3 is 14 residues long. The ends were cut back, 4 bases at V and 7 bases at J, with 11 bases in the middle. CDR1 and CDR2 from the germline V gene are MNHEY and SVGAGI. This CDR3 is CASSSRDRNSPLHF. In DNA, the CDR3 is TGTGCCAGCAGTTCCCGGGACCGGAATTCACCCCTCCACTTT.

This rearrangement joins TRBV20-1 to TRBJ2-5; D may be TRBD2 (6 bases). Germline CDR1 is DFQATT and CDR2 is SNEGSKA (reference sequence). Trimming removed 5 bases at V and 5 bases at J, with 24 bases between. This CDR3 is 16 amino acids long. CDR3 protein: CSAPGTALRVMETQYF. CDR3 nucleotide sequence: TGCAGTGCTCCCGGGACTGCTCTTAGGGTGATGGAGACCCAGTACTTC.

The V call is TRBV9, the J call TRBJ1-3, with D perhaps TRBD1 (6 bases). The CDR3 has 15 amino acids. V was trimmed by 3 bases and J by 3 bases, leaving 13 bases between them. Germline-derived CDR1 and CDR2 are SGDLS and YYNGEE. CDR3 in amino acids: CASSAGTGFGNTIYF. The CDR3 bases are TGTGCCAGCAGCGCCGGAACAGGGTTTGGAAACACCATATATTTT.

Only a few counts were recorded for this clonotype. The chain couples TRBV4-1 to TRBJ2-7; 9 nucleotides align to TRBD2. The CDR3 sequence is 15 residues long. CDR1 and CDR2 (germline): MGHRA, YSYEKL. V trimming: 4 bases; J trimming: 1 base; junction bases outside the gene matches: 5. The DNA of the CDR3 is TGCGCCAGCAGCCGCGATAGCGGGGGATCCTACGAGCAGTACTTC. Its protein product is CASSRDSGGSYEQYF.

This clonotype was seen ten or more times. V and J are TRBV30 and TRBJ2-7, with D perhaps TRBD2 (6 bases). Germline values: CDR1 GTSNPN, CDR2 SVGIG (reference sequence). The CDR3 has 12 amino acids. Trimming pared 4 bases from V and 4 bases from J, leaving 11 bases between. The CDR3 is CAWNSGEYEQYF. CDR3 coding DNA: TGTGCCTGGAATAGCGGAGAATACGAGCAGTACTTC.